The clone carrying this T cell receptor beta chain was detected a few times. The antigen remains undetermined. This sample was included in a study of cytomegalovirus exposure and HLA in healthy donors. General study results and limits: When a later analysis compared HLA-associated TCR beta chains with equally common others, the HLA-associated chains turned out to be more clonally expanded and to have lower generation probabilities.

It was with 60 Vbeta and 13 Jbeta primers that the PCR ran. Clones were read by immunoSEQ multiplex PCR, and TCRdb kept only the in-frame ones, dropping some. The repertoire holds under 200,000 clones, approximately 84% seen once, with approximately 3.8% in the top ten. Sequencing used PBMCs. The clonotype comes from a man aged 50-60 years in good health and CMV-seronegative.

The CDR3 region is CASSPNRGRNEKLFF. The CDR3, as DNA: TGCGCCAGCAGCCCTAATAGGGGGCGGAATGAAAAACTGTTTTTT. This rearrangement joins TRBV4-3 to TRBJ1-4; 7 nucleotides agree with TRBD1. With V trimmed by 4 bases and J by 5 bases, 7 bases remained unmatched. Germline V gene lookup returns CDR1 LGHNA and CDR2 YSLEER. The CDR3 is 15 amino acids.